A single sample is the source of the 23 T cell receptor beta chains below, sequenced in a study of blood T cell repertoires in COVID-19. Repertoires were generated with immunoSEQ multiplex PCR, while TCRdb's copy carries only in-frame clones and drops some. The table lists over 250,000 clones, around nine tenths of them singletons. Material: peripheral blood. The receptors come from a man aged 40-49 years who had recovered from COVID-19.

This clone was detected once. The CDR3 reads CASKSSGGAPDTQYF. The CDR3 DNA is TGTGCCAGCAAGTCTAGCGGGGGGGCCCCAGATACGCAGTATTTT. V gene TRBV13 combines with J gene TRBJ2-3; 12 positions match TRBD2. V lost 7 bases and J lost 4; bases outside the gene matches: 6. In germline, CDR1 is PRHDT, CDR2 FYEKMQ (reference sequence). This CDR3 has 15 residues.

The CDR3 spells CASSWEDRTYGYTF. The DNA of the CDR3 is TGTGCCAGCAGCTGGGAGGACAGGACCTATGGCTACACCTTC. The chain combines TRBV5-6 with TRBJ1-2; 7 bases are a match to TRBD1. CDR3 length equals 14 residues. The germline gives CDR1 SGHDT, CDR2 YYEEEE. V lost 3 bases and J lost 4; bases outside the gene matches: 6.

The V and J genes are TRBV5-1 and TRBJ1-6; maybe TRBD1 (5 bases). The germline CDR1 and CDR2 sequences are SGHRS and YFSETQ. Trimming shortened V by 3 bases and J by 9 bases, and 10 bases separated the two germline ends. The length of the CDR3 is 13 residues. The CDR3 coding sequence is TGCGCCAGCAGCTCTCGGGGGGGTTCACCCCTCCACTTT. Translation: CASSSRGGSPLHF.

CDR3 nucleotides: TGTGCCAGCAGCCCAAGGACAGGAAAAAATGAAAAACTGTTTTTT. It is translated as CASSPRTGKNEKLFF. The gene calls are TRBV2 and TRBJ1-4, with 7 bases matching TRBD1. The junction had 9 bases not matched to a gene; V was cut back by 6 bases and J by 5 bases. This CDR3 has 15 residues. The germline gives CDR1 SNHLY, CDR2 FYNNEI.

The chain couples TRBV2 to TRBJ2-3, with 11 nucleotides matching TRBD2. From germline, CDR1 is SNHLY and CDR2 FYNNEI. The CDR3 has 15 amino acids. V shed 8 bases and J 1 base; nucleotides not matched to a gene: 5. CDR3 sequence: CASAGLAGRTDTQYF. The CDR3 nucleotides read TGTGCCAGCGCTGGACTAGCGGGCCGCACAGATACGCAGTATTTT.

CDR3 loop: CASFLGSSYNEQFF. In nucleotides, the CDR3 is TGTGCCAGCTTCCTCGGGAGCTCCTACAATGAGCAGTTCTTC. This chain uses TRBV2 with TRBJ2-1; D possibly corresponds to TRBD2 (6 bases). Trimming pared 8 bases from V and 0 bases from J, leaving 11 bases between. The V gene's germline CDR1 is SNHLY and CDR2 FYNNEI. This CDR3 comprises 14 residues.

V usage is TRBV10-3 and J usage is TRBJ2-2, with unresolved D. Germline lookup yields CDR1 ENHRY and CDR2 SYGVKD. Trimming removed 7 bases from V and 6 bases from J, with 15 bases in between. CDR3 size: 14 residues. The CDR3 spells CAIKTAVRAGELFF. The CDR3 bases are TGTGCCATCAAAACGGCGGTTCGCGCCGGGGAGCTGTTTTTT.

The J gene is TRBJ1-5, the V gene TRBV6-5; TRBD1 is a possible D gene (5 bases). Germline V gene sequence: CDR1 MNHEY, CDR2 SVGAGI. Trimming took 4 bases from V and 5 from J, leaving 15 bases between them. The CDR3 extends over 15 amino acids. The CDR3 reads CASSSRTTIHQPQHF. The CDR3 DNA follows: TGTGCCAGCAGTTCCAGGACAACGATTCATCAGCCCCAGCATTTT.

The chain couples TRBV7-9 to TRBJ1-5; 9 bases align to TRBD1. The V gene's germline CDR1 is SEHNR and CDR2 FQNEAQ (reference sequence). This CDR3 has 15 amino acids. Trimming took 1 base from V and 7 from J; bases not matched to a gene: 5. CDR3 residues: CASSLGDRAGQPQHF. The DNA for the CDR3 is TGTGCCAGCAGCTTAGGGGACAGGGCGGGCCAGCCCCAGCATTTT.

About this clone: Other DNA sequences in the sample encode the same CDR3. The chain couples TRBV27 to TRBJ2-1; 8 bases are a match to TRBD2. The germline V gene encodes CDR1 MNHEY and CDR2 SMNVEV (reference sequence). The CDR3 contains 14 residues. With V trimmed by 3 bases and J by 7 bases, 5 bases remained unmatched. The DNA for the CDR3 is TGTGCCAGCAGTTTCTCAGGACTAGCTAATGAGCAGTTCTTC. Residues: CASSFSGLANEQFF.

This sequence joins TRBV9 and TRBJ1-3, with D perhaps TRBD1 (6 bases). This CDR3 spans 18 amino acids. V lost 0 bases to trimming and J lost 7 bases, with 23 bases between them. The germline CDR1 and CDR2 sequences are SGDLS and YYNGEE. The CDR3 is CASSVEGVLGQGRNTIYF. The CDR3 DNA is TGTGCCAGCAGCGTAGAAGGGGTTCTGGGCCAGGGGCGGAACACCATATATTTT.

The chain employs TRBV19 and TRBJ2-5, with D possibly being TRBD1 (6 bases). V was trimmed by 3 bases and J by 1 base, leaving 12 bases between them. The CDR3 has 15 amino acids. The V gene's germline CDR1 is LNHDA and CDR2 SQIVND (reference sequence). CDR3 sequence reads: CASSILSRGQETQYF. The CDR3 nucleotides are TGTGCCAGTAGTATTCTCTCCAGGGGCCAAGAGACCCAGTACTTC.

This clone was detected once. This chain uses TRBV19 with TRBJ2-4, with D maybe TRBD1 (5 bases). This CDR3 spans 14 amino acids. Germline V gene sequence: CDR1 LNHDA, CDR2 SQIVND (reference sequence). The V gene lost 7 bases and the J gene lost 6 bases, with 16 bases spanning the gap. CDR3 sequence (DNA): TGTGCCAGTACCAAGCAGGGTTGGCCAAACATTCAGTACTTC. This encodes CASTKQGWPNIQYF.

In its sample, this clone was seen a few times. V usage is TRBV7-9 and J usage is TRBJ2-1; D might be TRBD2 (6 bases). CDR3 length: 15 amino acids. Trimming cost V 1 base and J 4 bases, with 11 bases left between them. CDR1 is SEHNR, CDR2 FQNEAQ, per germline (reference sequence). CDR3 amino acids: CASSLVGLRYNEQFF. The CDR3 DNA sequence: TGTGCCAGCAGCTTAGTGGGACTTCGGTACAATGAGCAGTTCTTC.

This clone was observed once. This chain uses TRBV5-4 with TRBJ1-1, with a weak D call TRBD1 (6 bases). The CDR3 is 12 amino acids. Germline values: CDR1 SGHNT, CDR2 YYREEE (reference sequence). Trimming took off 4 bases at V and 7 bases at J, with 11 bases between the two ends. CDR3 loop: CASSRIGGEAFF. In DNA form, the CDR3 reads TGTGCCAGCAGCCGCATAGGGGGTGAAGCTTTCTTT.

V is TRBV29-1 and J is TRBJ2-6; the D is unclear. The germline gives CDR1 SQVTM, CDR2 ANQGSEA. Between the trimmed V and J ends, which lost 0 bases and 2 bases, there was a span of 17 bases. The CDR3 has 18 amino acids. CDR3 in amino acids: CSVEDRLPTPPGANVLTF. For the CDR3, the DNA is TGCAGCGTTGAAGATCGACTTCCGACGCCCCCTGGGGCCAACGTCCTGACTTTC.

The chain couples TRBV7-2 to TRBJ2-7, with D unclear. V lost 6 bases and J 3 bases, leaving 15 bases between the germline ends. Germline CDR1 SGHTA, CDR2 FQGNSA. The CDR3 has 14 residues. The CDR3 reads CASSPSNSRYEQYF. The CDR3 DNA reads as TGTGCCAGCAGTCCCTCGAATAGTCGCTACGAGCAGTACTTC.

The J gene is TRBJ2-7, the V gene TRBV29-1; 9 positions match TRBD1. Germline values: CDR1 SQVTM, CDR2 ANQGSEA. The CDR3 extends over 14 amino acids. The V segment lost 6 bases and the J segment 6 bases; nucleotides outside the gene matches: 12. The CDR3 here is CSVATGTGYGEQYF. CDR3 in DNA: TGCAGCGTCGCTACCGGGACAGGGTACGGCGAGCAGTACTTC.

This clone has only one observation. The chain uses TRBV6-5 and TRBJ1-2; TRBD1 agrees at 7 bases. The V and J ends lost 8 bases and 4 bases, in that order; junction bases with no gene match: 4. The V gene's germline CDR1 is MNHEY and CDR2 SVGAGI. The CDR3 has 12 amino acids. As DNA, the CDR3 is TGTGCCAGCTCGGGGGACAGCTATGGCTACACCTTC. Translated, it gives CASSGDSYGYTF.

The chain couples TRBV7-9 to TRBJ2-1; 9 nucleotides agree with TRBD2. V lost 6 bases, J lost 5 bases, and 8 bases stayed unmatched. The CDR3 has 15 amino acids. Germline loops: CDR1 SEHNR, CDR2 FQNEAQ (reference sequence). The CDR3 reads CASSQRGDTNNEQFF. CDR3 in DNA: TGTGCCAGCAGTCAGCGGGGGGATACGAACAATGAGCAGTTCTTC. Variable domain in full (rest from reference TRBV7-9 and TRBJ2-1): DTGVSQNPRHKITKRGQNVTFRCDPISEHNRLYWYRQTLGQGPEFLTYFQNEAQLEKSRLLSDRFSAERPKGSFSTLEIQRTEQGDSAMYLCASSQRGDTNNEQFFGPGTRLTVL.

The V call is TRBV10-2, the J call TRBJ1-1; 8 bases are a match to TRBD1. The CDR3 runs 16 residues. Trimming at V came to 5 bases and at J to 0 bases, leaving 8 bases not matched to a gene. CDR1 and CDR2 (germline): WSHSY, SAAADI. The CDR3 sequence: CASSKPDRVLNTEAFF. CDR3 in DNA: TGCGCCAGCAGTAAACCGGACAGGGTTTTGAACACTGAAGCTTTCTTT.

V gene TRBV5-7 combines with J gene TRBJ1-4, with D perhaps TRBD1 (5 bases). TRBV5-7 is known as an ORF, though its function is uncertain. This CDR3 spans 16 amino acids. The ends were cut back, 5 bases at V and 7 bases at J, with 21 bases in the middle. The CDR3 region has the DNA TGTGCCAGCAGTCTGGGAGGGTTGGGGGAGAGTGAAAAACTGTTTTTT. This encodes CASSLGGLGESEKLFF.

The rearrangement links TRBV5-4 to TRBJ2-5; weak D call: TRBD2 (7 bases). Trimming left V 4 bases short and J 5 bases short, with 18 bases between. The CDR3 sequence is 15 residues long. Germline V gives CDR1 SGHNT, CDR2 YYREEE (reference sequence). In DNA, the CDR3 is TGTGCCAGCAGCCCGGTGGGGGGGCTCGTTGAGACCCAGTACTTC. Its translation is CASSPVGGLVETQYF.